These 7 T cell receptor beta chains originate from one sample sequenced in a study of beta chain features in type 1 diabetes. These TCRs' antigens remain unknown. The isolated RNA, all of it, was reverse transcribed, so expressed TCRB transcripts were what got sequenced. The data were produced by immunoSEQ multiplex PCR, yet TCRdb's version contains in-frame clones alone and is incomplete. The sample holds 120,000 or so clones, about a sixth seen once. Study-wide results and caveats: Type 1 diabetes patients had moderately but significantly shorter TCRB CDR3s in all four CD4+ subsets.

Sequences were obtained from central memory CD4+ T cells from blood. The receptor source for this set is a man aged 30 to 45 with type 1 diabetes.

This clone was detected many times. The J gene is TRBJ1-2, the V gene TRBV2, with D possibly being TRBD1 (5 bases). Deletions cut 4 bases from V and 3 bases from J, with 9 bases between. Germline V CDR1 and CDR2: SNHLY, FYNNEI. The length of the CDR3 is 13 residues. This chain's CDR3 is CASSVRDDYGYTF. CDR3 DNA: TGTGCCAGCAGTGTTCGGGACGACTATGGCTACACCTTC.

A few counts support this clone. The rearrangement joins TRBV5-4 to TRBJ1-1; D is perhaps TRBD1 (5 bases). The CDR3 sequence is 15 residues long. CDR1 is SGHNT and CDR2 is YYREEE in the germline V gene (reference sequence). V was pared by 5 bases and J by 3 bases, with 17 bases between. The CDR3 is CASSSKIQGDTEAFF. As DNA, the CDR3 is TGTGCCAGCAGTTCGAAAATTCAGGGCGACACTGAAGCTTTCTTT.

V usage is TRBV11-3 and J usage is TRBJ2-5, with no clear D. CDR3 length: 12 amino acids. Germline V gene data show CDR1 as SGHNT and CDR2 as YENEEA. V dropped 3 bases and J dropped 2 bases, with 4 bases sitting between them. This chain's CDR3 is CASSLQQETQYF. CDR3 DNA: TGTGCCAGCAGCTTGCAGCAAGAGACCCAGTACTTC.

The chain couples TRBV30 to TRBJ1-6; 8 nucleotides align to TRBD1. Trimming took 2 bases from V and 8 from J; bases not matched to a gene: 11. Germline CDR1 and CDR2: GTSNPN and SVGIG (reference sequence). This CDR3 is 16 amino acids long. CDR3 DNA: TGTGCCTGGAGTCGCTGGGACAGGAAATCGGATTCACCCCTCCACTTT. Protein sequence: CAWSRWDRKSDSPLHF.

J is TRBJ2-2 and V is TRBV25-1, with TRBD1 identical over 9 bases. Looked up from germline, CDR1 is MGHDK and CDR2 is SYGVNS. The CDR3 consists of 15 residues. V lost 4 bases to trimming and J lost 6 bases; unmatched junction nucleotides: 6. The CDR3 region has the DNA TGTGCCAGCAGTGCCTCCGGGACAGGGTCCGGGGAGCTGTTTTTT. Protein: CASSASGTGSGELFF. Based on the CDR3 plus reference TRBV25-1 and TRBJ2-2, the full variable domain is EADIYQTPRYLVIGTGKKITLECSQTMGHDKMYWYQQDPGMELHLIHYSYGVNSTEKGDLSSESTVSRIRTEHFPLTLESARPSHTSQYLCASSASGTGSGELFFGEGSRLTVL.

This chain links TRBV28 with TRBJ2-1, with TRBD2 identical over 7 bases. The CDR3 consists of 17 residues. CDR1 is MDHEN, CDR2 SYDVKM, per germline. Losses at the gene ends were 5 bases for V and 0 bases for J; bases not matched to a gene: 10. The CDR3 bases are TGTGCCAGCAGTACCATCTCGGGCGGGAGCTCCTACAATGAGCAGTTCTTC. Translating gives CASSTISGGSSYNEQFF.

V usage is TRBV4-3 and J usage is TRBJ1-2, with TRBD1 as a possible D gene (5 bases). Germline V lookup: CDR1 LGHNA, CDR2 YSLEER. The CDR3 is made up of 16 amino acids. V lost 1 base, J lost 8 bases, and 20 bases lay in between. The CDR3 is CASSQGAQTAAYGYTF. The CDR3, as DNA: TGCGCCAGCAGCCAAGGTGCCCAGACAGCCGCGTACGGCTACACCTTC.